Reported below is one TCR beta chain. Its target is unknown. The junction and the germline gene differ at one end; a read error may be behind it. The data stem from a study of T cell responses to AZD1222 COVID-19 vaccine. The CDR3 spans 15 residues. The germline V gene has CDR1 SGHAT and CDR2 FQNNGV. The study's findings and limits: Two AZD1222 administrations were followed by greater Spike-specific TCR breadth and depth.

Profiled with immunoSEQ multiplex PCR; TCRdb holds only in-frame clones, not every one. The sample lists around 100,000 clones, more than 65% occurring once. This receptor was taken from an adult in good health. This sequence joins TRBV11-2 and TRBJ1-5; 7 nucleotides line up with TRBD1. The sequencing here drew on peripheral blood, taken on day 0 of AZD1222 vaccination. CDR3 DNA sequence: TGTGCCAGCAGTTTAGGGGGCGGGAGCAATCAGCCCCAGCATTTT. This translates into CASSLGGGSNQPQHF.